These T cell receptor beta chains were read from a single sample in a study of low-dose radiotherapy and immunotherapy resistance in tumors. TCRdb used MiXCR to reprocess the reads, holding one entry per CDR3 protein. The repertoire has more than 50,000 distinct CDR3 sequences, around 23% of them found once; the top ten carry approximately 6.4%. This specimen was PBMCs, taken after low-dose radiotherapy plus immunotherapy. The receptors derive from a male donor with prostate cancer. CDR3s leave out the opening cysteine and the closing phenylalanine or tryptophan. A D gene is named only where the DNA matches it firmly. Only some rows state a clone size, as once, few, many or a class for expanded clones.

TRBV4-2	TRBJ1-1	-	many	ASSQVGGTEAF
TRBV6-2/TRBV6-3	TRBJ1-1	-	few	ASSYTGSTEAF
TRBV29-1	TRBJ1-2	-	many	SVDNRGSGGYT
TRBV6-6	TRBJ2-5	-	many	ASSPLENGRGETQY
TRBV4-3	TRBJ2-5	-	many	ASSRLLGVGETQY
TRBV4-3	TRBJ1-6	TRBD1	many	ASSYRTGDLSPLH
TRBV5-1	TRBJ2-7	-	-	ASSLVPGRSGEQY
TRBV7-2	TRBJ1-3	-	many	ASSLERHSGNTIY
TRBV20-1	TRBJ2-3	-	many	SAADKRVGTDTQY
TRBV15	TRBJ2-7	TRBD2	many	ATSRGLSGVFYEQY
TRBV12-3/TRBV12-4	TRBJ2-1	TRBD2	many	ASSFSSGASV
TRBV3-1	TRBJ1-5	-	many	ASSQAGRNSGQPQH
TRBV18	TRBJ1-4	-	many	ASSPEATNEKLF
TRBV19	TRBJ2-1	-	many	ASSASGFRQF
TRBV19	TRBJ2-7	-	-	ASSPTETYEQY
TRBV23-1	TRBJ2-3	-	few	ASSQLGGTDTQY
TRBV28	TRBJ1-5	-	many	ASGSITGSQPQH
TRBV4-1	TRBJ2-1	-	many	ASSHVGPEQF
TRBV21-1	TRBJ1-1	-	many	ASSRDRGPYPMNTEAF
TRBV5-3	TRBJ1-5	-	-	ASSSGGSQPQH
TRBV5-8	TRBJ2-6	-	-	ASSQGRRRGSGANVLT
TRBV25-1	TRBJ2-5	TRBD2	-	ASSESRLAGQETQY
TRBV2	TRBJ1-1	-	many	ASSELENTEAF
TRBV6-6	TRBJ1-5	TRBD1	many	ASRGQGSNQPQH
TRBV5-1	TRBJ1-1	TRBD1	many	ASSQGGDRRAEAF
TRBV4-3	TRBJ2-3	TRBD2	many	ASSQDGGADTQY
TRBV6-5	TRBJ1-5	TRBD1	many	ASSRTTGSNQPQH
TRBV14	TRBJ1-4	-	many	ASSQSTGGKLF
TRBV7-2	TRBJ1-1	-	many	ASSLVAVNTEAF
TRBV6-6	TRBJ2-2	-	many	ASRLQLRTGELF
TRBV7-6	TRBJ2-3	TRBD2	many	ASSPLAGSTDTQY
TRBV7-9	TRBJ1-6	-	many	ASSLQTGQGNSPLH
TRBV9	TRBJ2-2	-	many	ASSVASRVATGELF
TRBV5-8	TRBJ2-2	-	once	ASSPPMNTGELF
TRBV18	TRBJ2-4	-	many	ASSPPQVLAKNIQY
TRBV5-1	TRBJ2-1	TRBD1	many	ASSPTGGVSYNEQF
TRBV20-1	TRBJ2-7	-	many	SARRVDKSYEQY
TRBV7-9	TRBJ1-1	-	few	ASSSTLTNTEAF
TRBV6-2/TRBV6-3	TRBJ1-1	-	many	ASNLGASNTEAF
TRBV3-1	TRBJ2-2	-	-	ANSPGGGWANTGELF
TRBV11-2	TRBJ2-1	-	many	ASSLGFAGQPTYNEQF
TRBV7-2	TRBJ1-5	TRBD1	-	ASSSKGAGNQPQH
TRBV12-3/TRBV12-4	TRBJ2-2	-	many	ASSFVAGARPGELF
TRBV5-1	TRBJ2-2	-	few	ASSFEKTGTGNLGELFF
TRBV2	TRBJ2-4	TRBD1	many	ASSEALDRVPENIQY
TRBV19	TRBJ2-1	-	many	ASSIKDVSYNEQF
TRBV7-2	TRBJ2-6	-	many	ASSLLLGGFSGANVLT
TRBV15	TRBJ2-7	-	many	ATSRGSTGSYEQY
TRBV10-3	TRBJ2-7	TRBD1	many	ATTGQGAHEQY
TRBV6-2/TRBV6-3	TRBJ2-7	-	few	ASSYSSPSYEQY
TRBV3-1	TRBJ1-1	TRBD1	many	ASSRTGATEAF
TRBV5-5	TRBJ1-1	TRBD1	few	ASSSKWTGTNTEAF
TRBV30	TRBJ2-4	-	many	AWGKTGLLAKNIQY